These T cell receptor beta chains were read from a single sample in a study of control samples from healthy donors and cancer patients. Clones were sequenced by immunoSEQ multiplex PCR, and TCRdb holds only the in-frame ones, with some missing. The sample consists of 40,000 to 45,000 clones, about 75% of them appearing once. The sequencing input was formalin-fixed, paraffin-embedded tissue. The source of these receptors is a male donor with melanoma. CDR3s leave out the opening cysteine and the closing phenylalanine or tryptophan. The order of the fields is CDR3 length, V gene, clone size, J gene, CDR3 protein. A clone size is listed for some rows: how often the clone was seen (once, few, many), or a class if it is expanded.

>14|TRBV10-3|once|TRBJ2-3
AISGNTEGSTDTQY
>12|TRBV28|-|TRBJ2-3
ASSIAGGTDTQY
>16|TRBV4-2|large|TRBJ2-6
ASSQVLGRLSGANVLT
>12|TRBV2|-|TRBJ2-2
ASSASGRTGELF
>10|TRBV9|-|TRBJ2-3
ASQGNGDTQY
>12|TRBV27|-|TRBJ1-1
ASSFRGGYTEAF
>12|TRBV7-6|-|TRBJ1-4
ASSSLGGSEKLF
>13|TRBV19|-|TRBJ2-3
ASSIRGFSTDTQY
>10|TRBV30|-|TRBJ1-1
AWSVGNTEAF
>14|TRBV28|-|TRBJ1-2
ASSLFLVEKDYGYT
>10|TRBV5-1|few|TRBJ2-3
ASSYVTDTQY
>13|TRBV7-2|-|TRBJ2-3
ASSLRLVGADTQY
>12|TRBV30|-|TRBJ2-6
AWLKDAGANVLT
>11|TRBV7-8|-|TRBJ2-7
ASSLLADYEQY
>15|TRBV6-6|-|TRBJ2-7
ASSQTSGRGGSYEQY
>13|TRBV25-1|-|TRBJ2-7
ASSECLGLPYEQY
>12|TRBV10-2|-|TRBJ1-2
ASSEFQVGYGYT
>13|TRBV28|-|TRBJ1-2
ASSYLGTGGNGYT
>11|TRBV28|-|TRBJ2-7
ASHTSRPYEQY
>13|TRBV7-2|-|TRBJ1-1
ASSSGPLVNTEAF
>10|TRBV10-3|-|TRBJ2-7
AISEQDRKQY
>12|TRBV24-1|few|TRBJ2-7
ATRGRQGWYEQY
>12|TRBV9|-|TRBJ1-4
ASSPGGPNEKLF
>13|TRBV9|-|TRBJ2-3
ASSVAGITPDTQY
>9|TRBV20-1|few|TRBJ2-1
SAAWGNEQF
>13|TRBV24-1|-|TRBJ2-3
ATSDLYREADTQY
>11|TRBV2|-|TRBJ2-7
ASRTSGIYEQY
>11|TRBV28|-|TRBJ1-5
ASSFSGNQPQH
>15|TRBV24-1|-|TRBJ1-5
ATSDPAEGSGNQPQH
>12|TRBV30|-|TRBJ2-5
AWSVMGFGETQY
>13|TRBV30|once|TRBJ2-1
AWSVAAGAYNEQF
>9|TRBV10-3|-|TRBJ1-1
ATREDTEAF
>12|TRBV15|-|TRBJ1-2
ATSRDPRSYGYT
>10|TRBV6-5|-|TRBJ2-2
ASTKNTGELF
>8|TRBV10-1|-|TRBJ2-7
ARTSYEQY